This T cell receptor (beta chain) was obtained from a study of Ad26.COV2.S vaccination and SARS-CoV-2 variants. Only in-frame clones appear in the TCRdb table, and some are missing; sequencing was by immunoSEQ multiplex PCR. The table shows 350,000 to 400,000 clones, with 88% occurring only once. The germline V gene has CDR1 SGHVS and CDR2 FQNEAQ. V lost 3 bases, J lost 4 bases, and 2 bases stayed unmatched. This CDR3 contains 13 residues. Treatment here: over 15 received Ad26.COV2.S at low or high dose, single or two shots; several received placebo; per-sample allocation not given. Day 63 following the first vaccine or placebo injection was when the samples were taken.

This sequence joins TRBV7-8 and TRBJ2-5; 7 positions agree with TRBD2. This sequence was found in a person aged 18-60 years who received the Ad26.COV2.S COVID-19 vaccine or a placebo. Sequencing was performed on peripheral blood, taken in a trial of Ad26.COV2.S vaccine versus placebo. CDR3 in DNA: TGTGCCAGCAGCTTGGGAGGGTTAGAGACCCAGTACTTC. Translation: CASSLGGLETQYF. Combining the CDR3 with reference TRBV7-8 and TRBJ2-5 gives the whole variable domain GAGVSQSPRYKVAKRGQDVALRCDPISGHVSLFWYQQALGQGPEFLTYFQNEAQLDKSGLPSDRFFAERPEGSVSTLKIQRTQQEDSAVYLCASSLGGLETQYFGPGTRLLVL.